The 26 T cell receptor beta chains in this list originate from one sample, sequenced in a study of cytomegalovirus exposure and HLA in healthy donors. Sequencing was performed with immunoSEQ multiplex PCR; in TCRdb, only in-frame clones are kept and a portion is missing. This sample has around 63,000 clones, with 90% to 96% found just once. Sequencing was done on a sample of PBMCs. The receptors were sampled from a young woman in good health and CMV-seronegative.

The chain couples TRBV7-5 to TRBJ2-6; the table names TRBD2, a call not compared with the DNA. TRBV7-5 is a listed pseudogene. The CDR3 contains 16 residues. CDR3 in amino acids: CARSLEGLSGANVLTF. Written as DNA, the CDR3 is TGTGCCAGAAGCTTAGAGGGACTCTCTGGGGCCAACGTCCTGACTTTC.

This CDR3 reads CASSLGLAVWEQYF. The CDR3 DNA sequence: TGTGCCAGCAGCTTGGGACTAGCGGTGTGGGAGCAGTACTTC. This chain joins TRBV5-5 and TRBJ2-7, with 9 positions matching TRBD2. With 0 bases clipped from V and 7 bases from J, the junction kept 5 bases outside the gene matches. CDR3 length: 14 amino acids. Germline-derived CDR1 and CDR2 are SGHKS and YYEKEE (reference sequence).

With regard to this clone: A junction boundary mismatches the germline segment, possibly from a read error. The J gene is TRBJ2-5, the V gene TRBV7-6; 11 positions agree with TRBD1. Germline values: CDR1 SGHVS, CDR2 FNYEAQ. This CDR3 has 18 residues. This CDR3 reads CGSSLGPGGTGGFETQYF. The DNA for the CDR3 is TGTGGCAGCAGCTTAGGCCCCGGGGGGACAGGGGGTTTTGAGACCCAGTACTTC.

The J gene is TRBJ2-4, the V gene TRBV15, with TRBD1 as a possible D gene (5 bases). The germline gives CDR1 LNHNV, CDR2 YYDKDF (reference sequence). The CDR3 has 15 residues. The germline V and J ends were trimmed by 0 bases and 1 base, with 7 bases remaining between them. The CDR3, as DNA: TGTGCCACCAGCAGAGAAAAGGGGGCCAAAAACATTCAGTACTTC. Its protein is CATSREKGAKNIQYF.

This clone was observed once. The rearrangement links TRBV25-1 to TRBJ2-1; the match to TRBD2 covers 11 bases. This CDR3 is 13 amino acids long. V dropped 9 bases and J dropped 7; count of bases not matched to a gene: 5. Germline V gives CDR1 MGHDK, CDR2 SYGVNS. DNA for the CDR3: TGTGCCAGTACTAGCGGGAGTACGAATGAGCAGTTCTTC. Its translation is CASTSGSTNEQFF.

CDR3 region: CAWSAGLPGRQPQHF. CDR3 DNA: TGTGCCTGGAGTGCGGGACTCCCCGGGAGACAGCCCCAGCATTTT. This chain joins TRBV30 and TRBJ1-5, with a tentative D call TRBD1 (5 bases). The CDR3 loop spans 15 amino acids. Trimming took 1 base from V and 7 from J, leaving 17 bases between them. CDR1 is GTSNPN and CDR2 is SVGIG in the germline V gene (reference sequence).

The rearrangement links TRBV19 to TRBJ1-1; TRBD1 matches 7 bases. The germline gives CDR1 LNHDA, CDR2 SQIVND (reference sequence). The CDR3 sequence is 14 residues long. Unmatched junction bases numbered 9, after V lost 7 bases and J lost 4 bases. The CDR3 region is CASTGGGISTEAFF. CDR3 in DNA: TGTGCCAGTACAGGGGGTGGTATCAGCACTGAAGCTTTCTTT.

The chain is built from TRBV11-3 and TRBJ2-7; possibly TRBD2 for D (6 bases). V lost 1 base and J 2 bases, leaving 6 bases between the germline ends. This CDR3 contains 13 residues. Germline CDR1 SGHNT, CDR2 YENEEA. As DNA, the CDR3 is TGTGCCAGCAGCTTAGGGGAGGCCTACGAGCAGTACTTC. Protein sequence: CASSLGEAYEQYF.

The CDR3 sequence is CASSTLRGGFGTDTQYF. CDR3 nucleotide sequence: TGTGCCAGCAGCACCCTGAGGGGGGGGTTTGGCACAGATACGCAGTATTTT. The V gene is TRBV7-8, the J gene TRBJ2-3; maybe TRBD2 (7 bases). V was trimmed by 5 bases and J by 1 base, leaving 19 bases between them. The CDR3 is 17 amino acids. Germline CDR1 reads SGHVS; CDR2 reads FQNEAQ.

V gene TRBV5-4 combines with J gene TRBJ2-3; a weak D match, TRBD2 (6 bases). The V gene lost 0 bases and the J gene lost 5 bases, with 13 bases spanning the gap. Per germline, CDR1 SGHNT and CDR2 YYREEE (reference sequence). CDR3 length equals 15 residues. The CDR3 nucleotides read TGTGCCAGCAGCTTGGGGGCTAGCGAGGGAGATACGCAGTATTTT. Translation: CASSLGASEGDTQYF.

The rearrangement joins TRBV14 to TRBJ2-7; 7 positions agree with TRBD2. The CDR3 contains 13 residues. CDR1 and CDR2 (germline): SGHDN, FVKESK. Germline trimming cut 3 bases from V and 4 bases from J; bases unmatched to any gene: 3. The CDR3 DNA follows: TGTGCCAGCAGCCAGGGGGGGGGATACGAGCAGTACTTC. Protein sequence: CASSQGGGYEQYF.

V usage is TRBV7-2 and J usage is TRBJ2-7; 7 bases agree with TRBD1. The CDR3 covers 14 residues. V was pared by 5 bases and J by 2 bases, with 6 bases of the junction left unmatched. The germline gives CDR1 SGHTA, CDR2 FQGNSA. The CDR3 sequence: CASSIRDSTYEQYF. The CDR3 region has the DNA TGTGCCAGCAGCATTAGGGACAGTACCTACGAGCAGTACTTC.

This chain joins TRBV19 and TRBJ1-5; 9 bases fit TRBD1. Germline loops: CDR1 LNHDA, CDR2 SQIVND (reference sequence). This CDR3 is 15 amino acids long. J gave up 7 bases and V 2 bases, and 6 bases lay outside the gene matches. The CDR3 DNA reads as TGTGCCAGTAGTATAAGGACAGGGGTACGACAGCCCCAGCATTTT. Its translation is CASSIRTGVRQPQHF.

V gene TRBV18 combines with J gene TRBJ1-1, with TRBD1 matching 9 bases. The CDR3 spans 15 residues. The germline V gene encodes CDR1 KGHSH and CDR2 LQKENI. J was trimmed by 2 bases and V by 5 bases; bases with no gene match: 6. The CDR3 protein is CASSTGTGINTEAFF. For the CDR3, the DNA is TGTGCCAGCTCAACTGGGACAGGGATCAACACTGAAGCTTTCTTT.

The chain recombines TRBV27 with TRBJ2-7; tentatively, D is TRBD1 (6 bases). The V gene's germline CDR1 is MNHEY and CDR2 SMNVEV (reference sequence). Trimming stripped 3 bases from V and 0 bases from J, with 9 bases between. The CDR3 totals 14 residues. CDR3 nucleotide sequence: TGTGCCAGCAGTTTGGCCAGGGGCTCCTACGAGCAGTACTTC. Amino acid sequence: CASSLARGSYEQYF.

This clone showed up just a few times. V usage is TRBV18 and J usage is TRBJ2-3; 7 bases match TRBD1. Germline V gene lookup returns CDR1 KGHSH and CDR2 LQKENI. The CDR3 runs to 15 residues. V was clipped by 3 bases and J by 4 bases; unmatched bases: 7. The CDR3, as DNA: TGTGCCAGCTCACCGTGGGACAGCCTCGCAGATACGCAGTATTTT. It is translated as CASSPWDSLADTQYF. Using reference TRBV18 and TRBJ2-3 for the parts outside the CDR3, the full variable domain is NAGVMQNPRHLVRRRGQEARLRCSPMKGHSHVYWYRQLPEEGLKFMVYLQKENIIDESGMPKERFSAEFPKEGPSILRIQQVVRGDSAAYFCASSPWDSLADTQYFGPGTRLTVL.

V usage is TRBV29-1 and J usage is TRBJ2-7; D possibly corresponds to TRBD1 (6 bases). From germline, CDR1 is SQVTM and CDR2 ANQGSEA. CDR3 length: 14 residues. V was trimmed by 2 bases and J by 2 bases, leaving 13 bases between them. The CDR3 here is CSVEPDRPPYEQYF. CDR3 bases: TGCAGCGTTGAACCCGACAGGCCCCCCTACGAGCAGTACTTC.

The chain has TRBV28 and TRBJ2-7, with a possible D match to TRBD2 (6 bases). CDR3 size: 15 residues. The V gene's germline CDR1 is MDHEN and CDR2 SYDVKM. Deletions cut 2 bases from V and 3 bases from J, with 14 bases between. The CDR3 reads CASSLGGRPNYEQYF. The CDR3 bases are TGTGCCAGCAGTTTAGGGGGGAGGCCCAACTACGAGCAGTACTTC.

J is TRBJ1-1 and V is TRBV27; weak D call: TRBD1 (5 bases). Deletions cut 3 bases from V and 7 bases from J, with 12 bases between. From germline, CDR1 is MNHEY and CDR2 SMNVEV (reference sequence). This CDR3 has 13 amino acids. The CDR3 loop reads CASSFFSDSEAFF. CDR3 in DNA: TGTGCCAGCAGTTTTTTTTCCGACAGTGAAGCTTTCTTT.

The chain recombines TRBV2 with TRBJ1-1, with D possibly matching TRBD1 (6 bases). Trimming stripped 8 bases from V and 5 bases from J, with 12 bases between. Per germline, CDR1 SNHLY and CDR2 FYNNEI. The CDR3 covers 12 residues. CDR3 residues: CASGRGWTEAFF. CDR3 DNA sequence: TGTGCCAGCGGGAGGGGGTGGACTGAAGCTTTCTTT.

The chain couples TRBV4-2 to TRBJ1-4, with TRBD1 matching over 12 bases. V was clipped by 4 bases and J by 3 bases; unmatched bases: 12. This CDR3 contains 19 residues. Germline loops: CDR1 LGHNA, CDR2 YNFKEQ. CDR3 in amino acids: CASSPGTGGTTGANEKLFF. For the CDR3, the DNA is TGTGCCAGCAGCCCTGGGACAGGGGGCACAACCGGGGCTAATGAAAAACTGTTTTTT.

The chain combines TRBV29-1 with TRBJ2-2; perhaps TRBD1 as D (7 bases). The V end was cut by 4 bases, the J end by 3 bases, with 12 bases between. The CDR3 consists of 14 residues. The germline V gene encodes CDR1 SQVTM and CDR2 ANQGSEA. The CDR3 reads CSVGGDSHTGELFF. For the CDR3, the DNA is TGCAGCGTTGGGGGGGACAGCCACACCGGGGAGCTGTTTTTT.

V usage is TRBV11-1 and J usage is TRBJ2-5; maybe TRBD2 (6 bases). Germline CDR1 is SGHAT and CDR2 is FQDESV (reference sequence). V dropped 4 bases and J dropped 2 bases, with 20 bases sitting between them. The CDR3 loop spans 17 amino acids. CDR3 sequence reads: CASSSIGDWGGQETQYF. The DNA for the CDR3 is TGTGCCAGCAGCTCCATTGGGGATTGGGGAGGACAAGAGACCCAGTACTTC.

This chain uses TRBV10-3 with TRBJ1-1, with TRBD1 identical over 9 bases. In germline, CDR1 is ENHRY, CDR2 SYGVKD. V lost 11 bases, J lost 4 bases, and 8 bases stayed unmatched. This CDR3 region has 13 residues. The CDR3: CASCPTGGTEAFF. CDR3 DNA: TGTGCCTCGTGCCCGACAGGGGGCACTGAAGCTTTCTTT.

This chain links TRBV7-9 with TRBJ1-1, with 12 bases that match TRBD1. Per the germline V gene, CDR1 is SEHNR and CDR2 is FQNEAQ (reference sequence). This CDR3 is 18 amino acids long. Trimming removed 0 bases from V and 5 bases from J; junction bases left unmatched: 10. CDR3 nucleotides: TGTGCCAGCAGCTTAGCTCCGGGACAGGGGGCATTGGGTACTGAAGCTTTCTTT. Amino acid sequence: CASSLAPGQGALGTEAFF. Supplemented by reference TRBV7-9 and TRBJ1-1, the full variable domain reads DTGVSQNPRHKITKRGQNVTFRCDPISEHNRLYWYRQTLGQGPEFLTYFQNEAQLEKSRLLSDRFSAERPKGSFSTLEIQRTEQGDSAMYLCASSLAPGQGALGTEAFFGQGTRLTVV.

The gene calls are TRBV27 and TRBJ2-1; tentative D call: TRBD2 (5 bases). Germline CDR1 MNHEY, CDR2 SMNVEV (reference sequence). The CDR3 covers 16 residues. V was trimmed by 3 bases and J by 8 bases, leaving 20 bases between them. The CDR3 reads CASSFSVGERGDEQFF. The CDR3 DNA reads TGTGCCAGCAGTTTCTCTGTTGGGGAGCGTGGGGATGAGCAGTTCTTC.